This T cell receptor (beta chain) was sequenced during a study of T-cell reconstitution after alpha-beta-depleted transplantation in children. The TCRbeta library was prepared with unique molecular identifiers. TCRdb used MiXCR to reprocess the PCR reads, holding one entry per CDR3 protein. The sample lists hundreds of thousands of distinct CDR3 sequences, approximately 19% seen once, with about 45% in the top ten. Per the germline V gene, CDR1 is SQVTM and CDR2 is ANQGSEA. The CDR3 extends over 14 amino acids. V dropped 7 bases and J dropped 3; count of bases not matched to a gene: 12. This clonotype was found a few times.

The input for sequencing was PBMCs, mostly from graft donor cells, taken 360 days after TCRalphabeta/CD19-depleted stem cell transplant. V and J are TRBV29-1 and TRBJ2-7, with TRBD1 matching 7 bases. The clonotype originates from a male patient aged 2 to 10 who had a stem cell transplant for acute lymphoblastic leukemia, so the T cells may come from the graft donor. As DNA, the CDR3 is TGCAGCGGGCTAGGAACAGGGGATTTCTACGAGCAGTACTTC. Its translation is CSGLGTGDFYEQYF.